The rows below give T cell receptor beta chains drawn from one sample of a study of cytomegalovirus exposure and HLA in healthy donors. The repertoire was sequenced with immunoSEQ multiplex PCR; TCRdb's copy has only in-frame clones and lacks some. The table shows more than 100,000 clones, with around nine tenths occurring only once. Sequencing was done on a sample of PBMCs. All receptors derive from a man in his thirties or forties in good health and CMV-seronegative. Each CDR3 is given with its conserved first and last residue. D genes are given only for firm matches.

D: .
V: TRBV18
CDR3: CASSPGVAGGNQPQHF

D: TRBD1
V: TRBV7-8
CDR3: CASSWTGTGSEQYF

D: .
V: TRBV4-3
CDR3: CASSQEIGGGTDTQYF

D: .
V: TRBV13
CDR3: CASSSQGRPETQYF

D: .
V: TRBV19
CDR3: CASSMQVYSYEQYF

D: TRBD2
V: TRBV12-5
CDR3: CASATGTSGTDTQYF

D: .
V: TRBV30
CDR3: CAWSLSRFGAFF

D: .
V: TRBV19
CDR3: CASTRDITNYGYTF

D: .
V: TRBV9
CDR3: CASSVRGTGANVLTF

D: .
V: TRBV6-6
CDR3: CASSYGSLYEQYF

D: .
V: TRBV5-6
CDR3: CASSQGRYEQFF

D: TRBD1
V: TRBV6-5
CDR3: CASSPGTGMNTEAFF

D: .
V: TRBV12-5
CDR3: CASGPAGHYGYTF

D: .
V: TRBV19
CDR3: CASPRSRGLYQPQHF

D: .
V: TRBV10-3
CDR3: CAISGPRVGYTF

D: .
V: TRBV27
CDR3: CASSFYAGWSGSEQFF

D: TRBD1
V: TRBV6-1
CDR3: CASGQESTQPQHF

D: .
V: TRBV15
CDR3: CATSTRTTAREQYF

D: TRBD1
V: TRBV29-1
CDR3: CSVMLQGASLYEQYF

D: .
V: TRBV2
CDR3: CASSRQASRSGANVLTF

D: TRBD1
V: TRBV30
CDR3: CARDRVMNTEAFF

D: TRBD1
V: TRBV9
CDR3: CASSVTGQGSTDTQYF

D: TRBD2
V: TRBV19
CDR3: CASSIASGRVGYNEQFF